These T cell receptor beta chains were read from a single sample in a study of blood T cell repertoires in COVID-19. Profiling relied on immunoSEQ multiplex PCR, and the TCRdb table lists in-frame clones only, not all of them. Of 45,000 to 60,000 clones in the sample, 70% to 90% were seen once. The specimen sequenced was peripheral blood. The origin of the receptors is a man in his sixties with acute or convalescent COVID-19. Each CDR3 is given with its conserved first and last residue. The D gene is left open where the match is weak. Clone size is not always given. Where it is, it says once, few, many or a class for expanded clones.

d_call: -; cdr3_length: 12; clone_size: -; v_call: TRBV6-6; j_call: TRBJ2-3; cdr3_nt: TGTGCCAGCGGGGGGAGCACAGATACGCAGTATTTT; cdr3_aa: CASGGSTDTQYF
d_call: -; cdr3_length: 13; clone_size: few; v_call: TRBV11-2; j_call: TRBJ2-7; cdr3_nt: TGTGCCAGCAGCTTAGGGGGGGACTACGAGCAGTACTTC; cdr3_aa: CASSLGGDYEQYF
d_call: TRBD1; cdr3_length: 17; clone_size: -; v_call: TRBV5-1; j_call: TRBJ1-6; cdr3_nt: TGCGCCAGCAGCCCGGGGGACCGGGACAGGGCTTTTTCACCCCTCCACTTT; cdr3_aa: CASSPGDRDRAFSPLHF
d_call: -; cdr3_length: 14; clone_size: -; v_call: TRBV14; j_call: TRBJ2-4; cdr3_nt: TGTGCCAGCAGCCATGGGGACACTGGAAACATTCAGTACTTC; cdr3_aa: CASSHGDTGNIQYF
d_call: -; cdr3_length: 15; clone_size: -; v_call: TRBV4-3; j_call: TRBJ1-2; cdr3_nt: TGCGCCAGCAGCCAAGATTCACAGAGCTACTATGGCTACACCTTC; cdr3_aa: CASSQDSQSYYGYTF
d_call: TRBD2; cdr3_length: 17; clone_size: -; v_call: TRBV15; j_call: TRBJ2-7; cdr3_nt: TGTGCCACCAGCAGAGAGAGTAGCGGGAGGCTCTCCTACGAGCAGTACTTC; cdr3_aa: CATSRESSGRLSYEQYF
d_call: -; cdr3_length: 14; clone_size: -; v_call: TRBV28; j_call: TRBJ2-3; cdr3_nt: TGTGCCAGCAGTTTATCGGGGATCACAGATACGCAGTATTTT; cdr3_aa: CASSLSGITDTQYF
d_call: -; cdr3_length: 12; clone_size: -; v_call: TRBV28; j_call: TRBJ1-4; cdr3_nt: TGTGCCAGCAGTAGTCTTCCGGACACCCGGACTTTT; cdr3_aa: CASSSLPDTRTF
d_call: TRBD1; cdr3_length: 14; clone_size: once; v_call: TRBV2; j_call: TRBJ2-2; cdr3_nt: TGTGCCAGCCACGGGACAGCGAACACCGGGGAGCTGTTTTTT; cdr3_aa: CASHGTANTGELFF
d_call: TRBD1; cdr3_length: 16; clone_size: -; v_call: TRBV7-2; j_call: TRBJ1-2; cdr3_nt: TGTGCCAGCAGCTCGAGTCCCGGGACAGGGAACTATGGCTACACCTTC; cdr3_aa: CASSSSPGTGNYGYTF
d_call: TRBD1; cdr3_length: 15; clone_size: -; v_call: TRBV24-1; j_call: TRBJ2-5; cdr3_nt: TGTGCCACCAGTGATGGGGGACAGGGCACAGAGACCCAGTACTTC; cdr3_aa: CATSDGGQGTETQYF
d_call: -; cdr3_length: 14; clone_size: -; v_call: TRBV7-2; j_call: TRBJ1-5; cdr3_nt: TGTGCCAGCAGCTTCCCCGGGAGCAATCAGCCCCAGCATTTT; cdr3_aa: CASSFPGSNQPQHF
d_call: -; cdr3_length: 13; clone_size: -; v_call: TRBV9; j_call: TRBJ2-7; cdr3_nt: TGTGCCAGCAGCGGGAGGGACGGTTACGAGCAGTACTTC; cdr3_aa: CASSGRDGYEQYF
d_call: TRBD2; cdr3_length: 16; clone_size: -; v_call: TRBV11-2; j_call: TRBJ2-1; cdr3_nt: TGTGCCAGCAGCCTCTCGACTAGCGGGGGGAGATATGAGCAGTTCTTC; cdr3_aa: CASSLSTSGGRYEQFF
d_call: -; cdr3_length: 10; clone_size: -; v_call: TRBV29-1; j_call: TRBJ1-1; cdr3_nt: TGCAGCGTCCGGAACACTGAAGCTTTCTTT; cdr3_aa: CSVRNTEAFF
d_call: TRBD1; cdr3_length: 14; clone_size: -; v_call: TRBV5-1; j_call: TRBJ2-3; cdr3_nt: TGCGCCAGCGGACGGACAGGGGACACAGATACGCAGTATTTT; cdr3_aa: CASGRTGDTDTQYF
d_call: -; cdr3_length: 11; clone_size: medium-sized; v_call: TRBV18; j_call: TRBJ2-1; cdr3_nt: TGTGCCAGCTCACCACTCGATGAGCAGTTCTTC; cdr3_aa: CASSPLDEQFF
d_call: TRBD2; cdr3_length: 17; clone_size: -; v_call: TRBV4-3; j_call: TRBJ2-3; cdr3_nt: TGCGCCAGCAGCCAAGGGACTAGCGGGGGGGCCTCAGATACGCAGTATTTT; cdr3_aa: CASSQGTSGGASDTQYF
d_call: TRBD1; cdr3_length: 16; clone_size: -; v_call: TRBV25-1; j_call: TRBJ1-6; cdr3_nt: TGTGCCAGCAGTGACCCCCTGCGACAGGGGAATTCACCCCTCCACTTT; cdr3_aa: CASSDPLRQGNSPLHF
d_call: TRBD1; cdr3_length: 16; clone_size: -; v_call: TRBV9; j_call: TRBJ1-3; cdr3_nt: TGTGCCAGCAGCGTCAGAGGGGGCGCCTCTGGAAACACCATATATTTT; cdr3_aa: CASSVRGGASGNTIYF
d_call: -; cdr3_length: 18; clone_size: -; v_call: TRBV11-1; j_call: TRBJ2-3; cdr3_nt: TGTGCCAGCAGCTTAGCTCGAAGCAGGGAACGGCCCACAGATACGCAGTATTTT; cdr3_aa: CASSLARSRERPTDTQYF
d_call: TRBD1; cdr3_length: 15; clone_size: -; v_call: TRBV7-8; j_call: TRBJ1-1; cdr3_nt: TGTGCCAGCAGCTTAGGGGGGACAGGGTTAGTGGAAGCTTTCTTT; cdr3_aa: CASSLGGTGLVEAFF
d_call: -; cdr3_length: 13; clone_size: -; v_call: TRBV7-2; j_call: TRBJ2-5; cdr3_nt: TGTGCCAGCAGCTTGGACAAGGCCGAGACCCAGTACTTC; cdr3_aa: CASSLDKAETQYF
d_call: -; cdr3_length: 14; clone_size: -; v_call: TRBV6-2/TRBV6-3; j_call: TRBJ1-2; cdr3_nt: TGTGCCAGCAGTCTTTCCCATCTCGGCTATGGCTACACCTTC; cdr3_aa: CASSLSHLGYGYTF
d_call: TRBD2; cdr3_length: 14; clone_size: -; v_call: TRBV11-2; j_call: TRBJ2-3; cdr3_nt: TGTGCCAGCAGCTTTTTAGCGGGAGCAGATACGCAGTATTTT; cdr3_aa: CASSFLAGADTQYF
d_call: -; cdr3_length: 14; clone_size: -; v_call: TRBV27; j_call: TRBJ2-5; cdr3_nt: TGTGCCAGCAGTTTAATAACCCCCCGGGAGACCCAGTACTTC; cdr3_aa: CASSLITPRETQYF
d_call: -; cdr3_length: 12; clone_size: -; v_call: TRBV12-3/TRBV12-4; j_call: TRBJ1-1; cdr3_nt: TGTGCCAGCGAATCACAGGGAGTTGAAGCTTTCTTT; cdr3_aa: CASESQGVEAFF
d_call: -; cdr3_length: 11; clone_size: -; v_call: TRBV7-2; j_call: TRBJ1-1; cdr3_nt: TGTGCCAGCAGCTTACGGGGGGAAGCTTTCTTT; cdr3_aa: CASSLRGEAFF
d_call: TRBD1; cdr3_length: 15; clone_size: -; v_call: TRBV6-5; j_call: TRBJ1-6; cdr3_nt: TGTGCCAGCAGTTCGGGGACAGGGTATAATTCACCCCTCCACTTT; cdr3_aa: CASSSGTGYNSPLHF
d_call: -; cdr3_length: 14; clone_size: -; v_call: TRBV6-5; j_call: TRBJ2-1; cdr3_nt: TGTGCCAGCTCACGAGCCCCCTCCTACAATGAGCAGTTCTTC; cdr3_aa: CASSRAPSYNEQFF
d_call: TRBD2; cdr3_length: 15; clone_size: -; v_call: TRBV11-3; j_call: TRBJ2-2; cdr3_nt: TGTGCCAGCAGTTACCGAGCGGGGGGGACCGGGGAGCTGTTTTTT; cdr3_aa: CASSYRAGGTGELFF
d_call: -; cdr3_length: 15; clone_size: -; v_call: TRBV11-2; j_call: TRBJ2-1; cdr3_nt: TGTGCCAGCAGCGCCCAGACTATCTCCTACAATGAGCAGTTCTTC; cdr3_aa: CASSAQTISYNEQFF
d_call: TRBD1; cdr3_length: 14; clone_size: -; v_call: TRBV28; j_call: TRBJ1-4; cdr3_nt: TGTGCCAGCAGTTTAACAGGGGCCTCGAAAAAACTGTTTTTT; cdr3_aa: CASSLTGASKKLFF
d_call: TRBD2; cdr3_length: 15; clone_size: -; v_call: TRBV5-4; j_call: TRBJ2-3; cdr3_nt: TGTGCCACCGCTAGCGGGGGGCCCCGCACAGATACGCAGTATTTT; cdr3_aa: CATASGGPRTDTQYF
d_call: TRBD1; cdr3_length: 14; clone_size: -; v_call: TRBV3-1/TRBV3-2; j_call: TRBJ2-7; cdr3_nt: TGTGCCAGCAGCCCCCGACAGGGAGTTGCCGAGCAGTACTTC; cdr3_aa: CASSPRQGVAEQYF
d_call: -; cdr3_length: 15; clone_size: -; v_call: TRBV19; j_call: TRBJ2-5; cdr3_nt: TGTGCCAGTAGTTTAAAATACAGGGTCAGGGAGACCCAGTACTTC; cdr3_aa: CASSLKYRVRETQYF
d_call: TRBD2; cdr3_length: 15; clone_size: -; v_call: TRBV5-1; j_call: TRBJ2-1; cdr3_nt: TGCGCCAGCAGCTTGAACAGCGGGAGGGTCAATGAGCAGTTCTTC; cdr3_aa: CASSLNSGRVNEQFF
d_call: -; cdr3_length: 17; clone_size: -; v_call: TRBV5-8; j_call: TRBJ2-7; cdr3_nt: TGTGCCAGCAGCTTGGCCTCCAGGTCGCTCAGCTCCTACGAGCAGTACTTC; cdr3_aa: CASSLASRSLSSYEQYF
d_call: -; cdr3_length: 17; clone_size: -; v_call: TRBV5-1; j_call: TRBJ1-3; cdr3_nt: TGCGCCAGCAGCCCGGCCCAGGCTGGGAGCTCTGGAAACACCATATATTTT; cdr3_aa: CASSPAQAGSSGNTIYF
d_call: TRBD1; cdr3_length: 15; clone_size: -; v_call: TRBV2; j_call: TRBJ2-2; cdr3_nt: TGTGCCAGCAGTGAAGAGGGGGCCGTTAACGGGGAGCTGTTTTTT; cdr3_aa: CASSEEGAVNGELFF
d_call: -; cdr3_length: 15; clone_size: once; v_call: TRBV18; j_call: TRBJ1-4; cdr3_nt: TGTGCCAGCTCACCATTCGCCAGAGGATCTGAAAAACTGTTTTTT; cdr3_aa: CASSPFARGSEKLFF
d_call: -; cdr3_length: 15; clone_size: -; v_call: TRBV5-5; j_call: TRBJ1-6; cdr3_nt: TGTGCCAGCAGCAAGGATCAGGGGTCCCATTCACCCCTCCACTTT; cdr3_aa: CASSKDQGSHSPLHF